This TCR beta chain was observed in a study of cytomegalovirus exposure and HLA in healthy donors. PCR was performed using 60 Vbeta and 13 Jbeta primers. The repertoire was sequenced with immunoSEQ multiplex PCR; TCRdb's copy has only in-frame clones and lacks some. This repertoire comprises about 170,000 clones; its ten largest clones make up about 0.8%. The CDR3 has 15 residues. Germline loops: CDR1 SGHVS, CDR2 FNYEAQ. Between the trimmed V and J ends, which lost 5 bases and 4 bases, there was a span of 18 bases. The sequence was obtained from a woman in her late teens or twenties in good health and CMV-seropositive. The V gene is TRBV7-6, the J gene TRBJ2-7; unclear D gene. The sequenced sample consisted of PBMCs. The CDR3 DNA follows: TGTGCCAGCAGCCATGACAACGGTCCTCTTTACGAGCAGTACTTC. Translated: CASSHDNGPLYEQYF.